The next 27 T cell receptor beta chains were all read from a single sample in a study of blood T cell repertoires in COVID-19 (TCRdb year 2020). The method was the immunoSEQ multiplex PCR assay. The source is immuneACCESS, and TCRdb retained only in-frame sequences with V and J called. Part of the clones is not carried over; for the studies checked, unresolved V genes explain less than half of this, and the remainder is unexplained. Here the sample has about 230,000 clones; approximately 89% occur a single time. In total, the top ten clones hold 2% to 2.5% of the sample. Source material: PBMCs or T cells enriched from blood (not recorded which). Source of these receptors: a woman aged 40 to 55 with acute COVID-19.

The V gene is TRBV9, the J gene TRBJ2-5; TRBD2 matches at 9 bases. V trimming: 3 bases; J trimming: 4 bases; junction bases outside the gene matches: 10. This CDR3 contains 16 residues. CDR1 is SGDLS and CDR2 is YYNGEE in the germline V gene. The CDR3 is CASSAEGLAERETQYF. CDR3 nucleotide sequence: TGTGCCAGCAGCGCCGAGGGACTAGCCGAAAGAGAGACCCAGTACTTC.

This clone was detected ten times or more. Germline is not matched at one junction end, which may reflect a read error. The rearrangement links TRBV5-1 to TRBJ1-6; D unclear. Germline V gives CDR1 SGHRS, CDR2 YFSETQ. The CDR3 consists of 15 residues. The CDR3 sequence: CASSLEGGYRSALHF. In nucleotides, the CDR3 is TGCGCCAGCAGCCTAGAGGGCGGCTACCGTTCAGCCCTCCACTTT.

The V gene is TRBV29-1, the J gene TRBJ2-2, with a tentative D call TRBD1 (5 bases). Looked up from germline, CDR1 is SQVTM and CDR2 is ANQGSEA. V was shortened by 5 bases and J by 2 bases, with 12 bases between the two germline ends. The CDR3 has 14 residues. For the CDR3, the DNA is TGCAGCGTTACTAAGGACACCAACACCGGGGAGCTGTTTTTT. Translating gives CSVTKDTNTGELFF.

The chain recombines TRBV10-3 with TRBJ2-7; D is perhaps TRBD2 (6 bases). The CDR3 loop spans 15 amino acids. CDR1 and CDR2 from the germline V gene are ENHRY and SYGVKD. The V end lost 0 bases, the J end lost 7 bases, and 16 bases lay between the germline ends. The CDR3 loop reads CAISESRSDRGEQYF. CDR3 in DNA: TGTGCCATCAGTGAGTCAAGATCTGACCGGGGGGAGCAGTACTTC.

V usage is TRBV5-1 and J usage is TRBJ2-2; D possibly corresponds to TRBD1 (6 bases). Germline V gives CDR1 SGHRS, CDR2 YFSETQ. The V and J ends lost 4 bases and 1 base respectively, with 8 bases between them. This CDR3 has 14 amino acids. CDR3 in DNA: TGCGCCAGCAGCATGGGACAGAACACCGGGGAGCTGTTTTTT. It encodes CASSMGQNTGELFF.

A few counts support this clone. Within the sample, other DNA sequences also encode this same CDR3. This rearrangement joins TRBV9 to TRBJ2-6, with D possibly matching TRBD2 (5 bases). Germline V CDR1 and CDR2: SGDLS, YYNGEE. The V gene lost 0 bases and the J gene lost 1 base, with 5 bases spanning the gap. The CDR3 has 15 amino acids. CDR3 coding DNA: TGTGCCAGCAGCGTAGCGGGGTCTGGGGCCAACGTCCTGACTTTC. This encodes CASSVAGSGANVLTF.

This chain uses TRBV19 with TRBJ1-1; 7 bases map to TRBD1. This CDR3 spans 14 amino acids. CDR1 and CDR2 from the germline V gene are LNHDA and SQIVND (reference sequence). V lost 5 bases, J lost 1 base, and 4 bases stayed unmatched. For the CDR3, the DNA is TGTGCCAGTAGTTCAGGGACAGCGAACACTGAAGCTTTCTTT. Amino acid sequence: CASSSGTANTEAFF. The full variable domain, with the rest looked up from reference TRBV19 and TRBJ1-1, is DGGITQSPKYLFRKEGQNVTLSCEQNLNHDAMYWYRQDPGQGLRLIYYSQIVNDFQKGDIAEGYSVSREKKESFPLTVTSAQKNPTAFYLCASSSGTANTEAFFGQGTRLTVV.

The chain recombines TRBV6-2 or TRBV6-3 with TRBJ1-1, with D unclear. The V gene lost 6 bases and the J gene lost 1 base, with 12 bases spanning the gap. The CDR3 totals 14 residues. Germline loops: CDR1 MNHEY, CDR2 SVGEGT. In nucleotides, the CDR3 is TGTGCCAGCAGCCCCCACCAGGAGAACACTGAAGCTTTCTTT. This gives the protein CASSPHQENTEAFF.

This clone came up a few times. This sequence joins TRBV4-2 and TRBJ1-2; TRBD1 matches at 9 bases. Germline loops: CDR1 LGHNA, CDR2 YNFKEQ. J gave up 8 bases and V 2 bases, and 12 bases lay outside the gene matches. The CDR3 extends over 16 amino acids. CDR3 nucleotides: TGTGCCAGCAGCCAAACTCCCGGGACAGGGTATCAGGGCTACACCTTC. It encodes CASSQTPGTGYQGYTF.

This chain connects TRBV19 to TRBJ2-1; TRBD2 matches 13 bases. The CDR3 runs to 15 residues. CDR1 is LNHDA and CDR2 is SQIVND in the germline V gene (reference sequence). J was trimmed by 7 bases and V by 9 bases; bases with no gene match: 9. Written as DNA, the CDR3 is TGTGCCAGCCTTCGTTGGACTAGCGGGAGTAATGAGCAGTTCTTC. Translated, it gives CASLRWTSGSNEQFF.

The V and J genes are TRBV7-2 and TRBJ1-2, with D possibly TRBD1 on 6 matching bases. The CDR3 contains 16 residues. The V and J ends lost 0 bases and 0 bases respectively, with 11 bases between them. Germline V gene lookup returns CDR1 SGHTA and CDR2 FQGNSA. The CDR3 loop reads CASSLAGDTSNYGYTF. In DNA form, the CDR3 reads TGTGCCAGCAGCTTAGCGGGGGACACCTCTAACTATGGCTACACCTTC. The full variable domain, with the rest looked up from reference TRBV7-2 and TRBJ1-2, is GAGVSQSPSNKVTEKGKDVELRCDPISGHTALYWYRQSLGQGLEFLIYFQGNSAPDKSGLPSDRFSAERTGGSVSTLTIQRTQQEDSAVYLCASSLAGDTSNYGYTFGSGTRLTVV.

V and J are TRBV30 and TRBJ1-1, with D possibly TRBD1 on 5 matching bases. Germline-derived CDR1 and CDR2 are GTSNPN and SVGIG (reference sequence). The CDR3 is 13 amino acids. Trimming took 4 bases from V and 1 from J, leaving 10 bases between them. The CDR3 DNA reads TGTGCCTGGACAGGGTGGTCGAACACTGAAGCTTTCTTT. Translated: CAWTGWSNTEAFF.

The rearrangement links TRBV11-3 to TRBJ2-7, with a tentative D call TRBD1 (6 bases). Per germline, CDR1 SGHNT and CDR2 YENEEA. The ends were cut back, 0 bases at V and 3 bases at J, with 12 bases in the middle. The CDR3 consists of 15 residues. The CDR3 here is CASSLDPDSYYEQYF. CDR3 DNA sequence: TGTGCCAGCAGCTTAGATCCGGACAGCTACTACGAGCAGTACTTC.

V usage is TRBV9 and J usage is TRBJ2-2; no reliable D call. CDR1 SGDLS and CDR2 YYNGEE come from the germline V gene. The CDR3 extends over 14 amino acids. With 5 bases removed from V and 4 bases from J, the gap between germline ends came to 12 bases. For the CDR3, the DNA is TGTGCCAGCAGTAGTAGTGGGCCCACCGGGGAGCTGTTTTTT. Encoded protein: CASSSSGPTGELFF. The full variable domain, rest sourced from reference TRBV9 and TRBJ2-2, is DSGVTQTPKHLITATGQRVTLRCSPRSGDLSVYWYQQSLDQGLQFLIQYYNGEERAKGNILERFSAQQFPDLHSELNLSSLELGDSALYFCASSSSGPTGELFFGEGSRLTVL.

J is TRBJ1-3 and V is TRBV19, with D unclear. The CDR3 has 17 residues. The V end lost 2 bases, the J end lost 0 bases, and 14 bases lay between the germline ends. CDR1 LNHDA and CDR2 SQIVND come from the germline V gene (reference sequence). The CDR3 bases are TGTGCCAGTAGTATACTGGGCCGCCTCAGCTCTGGAAACACCATATATTTT. Protein sequence: CASSILGRLSSGNTIYF.

A few counts support this clone. The CDR3 sequence is CASSFNLETEAFF. The CDR3 nucleotides read TGCGCCAGCAGCTTTAACCTAGAAACTGAAGCTTTCTTT. This chain uses TRBV5-1 with TRBJ1-1; D ambiguous. This CDR3 has 13 amino acids. CDR1 is SGHRS, CDR2 YFSETQ, per germline. Trimming left V 2 bases short and J 5 bases short, with 10 bases between. Full variable domain (outside the CDR3, taken from reference TRBV5-1 and TRBJ1-1): KAGVTQTPRYLIKTRGQQVTLSCSPISGHRSVSWYQQTPGQGLQFLFEYFSETQRNKGNFPGRFSGRQFSNSRSEMNVSTLELGDSALYLCASSFNLETEAFFGQGTRLTVV.

V and J are TRBV7-8 and TRBJ2-1; 9 positions match TRBD1. The CDR3 totals 15 residues. Germline V gene data show CDR1 as SGHVS and CDR2 as FQNEAQ. V dropped 5 bases and J dropped 8; count of bases not matched to a gene: 10. CDR3 bases: TGTGCCAGCAGCCGACAGGGACAGGGTGATTATGAGCAGTTCTTC. Translated: CASSRQGQGDYEQFF.

This chain connects TRBV9 to TRBJ2-1; 7 positions agree with TRBD2. Per the germline V gene, CDR1 is SGDLS and CDR2 is YYNGEE. This CDR3 contains 16 residues. V shed 4 bases and J 3 bases; nucleotides not matched to a gene: 10. The CDR3 region has the DNA TGTGCCAGCAGCCCTCGGGCTAGCGGTGACTACAATGAGCAGTTCTTC. Protein: CASSPRASGDYNEQFF.

The chain couples TRBV2 to TRBJ2-1; TRBD2 aligns across 11 bases. The ends lost 7 bases at V and 6 bases at J; junction bases unmatched: 5. Germline V gene sequence: CDR1 SNHLY, CDR2 FYNNEI. The CDR3 loop spans 14 amino acids. The CDR3 loop is CASILAGVINEQFF. The CDR3 nucleotides read TGTGCCAGCATACTAGCGGGAGTTATCAATGAGCAGTTCTTC. The complete variable domain, with remaining parts taken from reference TRBV2 and TRBJ2-1, reads EPEVTQTPSHQVTQMGQEVILRCVPISNHLYFYWYRQILGQKVEFLVSFYNNEISEKSEIFDDQFSVERPDGSNFTLKIRSTKLEDSAMYFCASILAGVINEQFFGPGTRLTVL.

The CDR3 sequence is CASMGGSLQRSDEQFF. The CDR3 bases are TGTGCCAGTATGGGCGGGAGTTTACAACGGTCCGATGAGCAGTTCTTC. The genes are TRBV19 and TRBJ2-1; the match to TRBD2 covers 7 bases. The germline CDR1 and CDR2 sequences are LNHDA and SQIVND (reference sequence). The CDR3 extends over 16 amino acids. V shed 7 bases, J shed 8 bases, and the junction held 17 bases outside the gene matches.

This chain joins TRBV5-1 and TRBJ2-2; TRBD2 aligns across 8 bases. The V gene end was trimmed by 3 bases and the J gene end by 3 bases; junction bases not matched to a gene: 4. Germline V CDR1 and CDR2: SGHRS, YFSETQ. The CDR3 has 15 amino acids. DNA for the CDR3: TGCGCCAGCAGCTCAGGACTAGCTGACACCGGGGAGCTGTTTTTT. Protein sequence: CASSSGLADTGELFF.

This clone showed up just a few times. This chain uses TRBV7-9 with TRBJ1-1; D not certain. Germline loops: CDR1 SEHNR, CDR2 FQNEAQ (reference sequence). Between the trimmed V and J ends, which lost 2 bases and 4 bases, there was a span of 5 bases. There are 12 residues in the CDR3. The CDR3: CASSLTGTEAFF. The CDR3 DNA is TGTGCCAGCAGCTTAACCGGCACTGAAGCTTTCTTT.

The chain couples TRBV7-8 to TRBJ1-1, with no clear D. The V end lost 1 base, the J end lost 1 base, and 10 bases lay between the germline ends. CDR3 length: 15 amino acids. Germline V gene data show CDR1 as SGHVS and CDR2 as FQNEAQ. As DNA, the CDR3 is TGTGCCAGCAGCTTAGGGCAGGTGACGAACACTGAAGCTTTCTTT. Amino acids: CASSLGQVTNTEAFF.

This clone has just a few counts. The chain carries TRBV7-2 and TRBJ1-2; 7 bases align to TRBD1. The CDR3 is made up of 13 amino acids. The germline V gene encodes CDR1 SGHTA and CDR2 FQGNSA. Germline trimming cut 5 bases from V and 8 bases from J; bases unmatched to any gene: 8. This CDR3 reads CASSRLTGDGYTF. The CDR3 DNA reads TGTGCCAGCAGCCGACTTACAGGGGACGGCTACACCTTC. The full variable domain, completed using reference TRBV7-2 and TRBJ1-2, is GAGVSQSPSNKVTEKGKDVELRCDPISGHTALYWYRQSLGQGLEFLIYFQGNSAPDKSGLPSDRFSAERTGGSVSTLTIQRTQQEDSAVYLCASSRLTGDGYTFGSGTRLTVV.

The chain employs TRBV19 and TRBJ1-2; TRBD1 matches at 9 bases. Trimming took 5 bases from V and 4 from J; bases not matched to a gene: 8. This CDR3 has 15 amino acids. Germline V gene data show CDR1 as LNHDA and CDR2 as SQIVND (reference sequence). This CDR3 reads CASSASDRGTYGYTF. The CDR3 nucleotides read TGTGCCAGTAGTGCCTCGGACAGGGGAACCTATGGCTACACCTTC.

The gene calls are TRBV7-8 and TRBJ1-5, with D tentatively TRBD1 (5 bases). The CDR3 runs 16 residues. Germline loops: CDR1 SGHVS, CDR2 FQNEAQ. Trimming removed 2 bases from V and 2 bases from J, with 13 bases in between. The DNA for the CDR3 is TGTGCCAGCAGCTTAAGGTCGGGGGGAGGCAATCAGCCCCAGCATTTT. It translates to CASSLRSGGGNQPQHF. Full variable domain (missing parts from reference TRBV7-8 and TRBJ1-5): GAGVSQSPRYKVAKRGQDVALRCDPISGHVSLFWYQQALGQGPEFLTYFQNEAQLDKSGLPSDRFFAERPEGSVSTLKIQRTQQEDSAVYLCASSLRSGGGNQPQHFGDGTRLSIL.

V usage is TRBV5-5 and J usage is TRBJ1-2; the D gene is possibly TRBD1 (6 bases). V lost 2 bases, J lost 2 bases, and 19 bases lay in between. The CDR3 runs to 17 residues. The V gene's germline CDR1 is SGHKS and CDR2 YYEKEE (reference sequence). This chain's CDR3 is CASSLAGDTPGNYGYTF. Here the CDR3 DNA reads TGTGCCAGCAGCTTAGCTGGGGACACCCCTGGAAACTATGGCTACACCTTC.